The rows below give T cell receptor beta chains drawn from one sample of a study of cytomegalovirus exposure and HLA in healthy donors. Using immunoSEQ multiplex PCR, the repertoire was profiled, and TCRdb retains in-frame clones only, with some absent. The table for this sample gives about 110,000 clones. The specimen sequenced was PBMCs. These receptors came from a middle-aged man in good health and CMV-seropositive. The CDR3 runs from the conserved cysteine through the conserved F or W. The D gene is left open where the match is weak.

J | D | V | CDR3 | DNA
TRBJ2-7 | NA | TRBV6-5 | CASSPVGEASYEQYF | TGTGCCAGCAGTCCAGTTGGGGAGGCCTCCTACGAGCAGTACTTC
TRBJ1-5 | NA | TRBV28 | CASINGVGNQPQHF | TGTGCCAGCATTAACGGGGTAGGCAATCAGCCCCAGCATTTT
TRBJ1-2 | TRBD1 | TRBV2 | CASSQGQNYGYTF | TGTGCCAGCAGCCAGGGACAGAACTATGGCTACACCTTC
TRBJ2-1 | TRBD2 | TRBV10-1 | CASSGSGLAGEVEQFF | TGCGCCAGCAGTGGATCAGGACTAGCGGGAGAGGTTGAGCAGTTCTTC
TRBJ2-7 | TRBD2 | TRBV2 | CASSEGGGRAIYEQYF | TGTGCCAGCAGTGAAGGGGGCGGGAGGGCCATCTACGAGCAGTACTTC
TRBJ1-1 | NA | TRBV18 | CASSLTSGSIEAFF | TGTGCCAGCTCACTGACTTCGGGTAGCATTGAAGCTTTCTTT
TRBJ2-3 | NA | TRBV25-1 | CARVPIGADTQYF | TGTGCCAGGGTACCCATCGGGGCAGATACGCAGTATTTT
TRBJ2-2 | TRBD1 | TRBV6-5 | CAIRTGGNTGELFF | TGTGCCATACGGACAGGCGGGAACACCGGGGAGCTGTTTTTT
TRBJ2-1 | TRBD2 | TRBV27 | CASSLSGLAGNEQFF | TGTGCCAGCAGTTTATCGGGACTAGCGGGAAATGAGCAGTTCTTC
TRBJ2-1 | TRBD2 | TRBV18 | CASSPRGLADNEQFF | TGTGCCAGCTCACCACGGGGCCTAGCGGACAATGAGCAGTTCTTC
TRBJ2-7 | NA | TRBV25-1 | CASSRAYEQYF | TGTGCCAGCTCAAGAGCCTACGAGCAGTACTTC
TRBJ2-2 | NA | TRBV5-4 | CASSLRLAGELFF | TGTGCCAGCAGCCTCCGACTAGCCGGGGAGCTGTTTTTT
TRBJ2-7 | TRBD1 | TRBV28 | CACSNSGQGAYEQYF | TGTGCCTGCTCTAATTCGGGACAGGGGGCTTACGAGCAGTACTTC
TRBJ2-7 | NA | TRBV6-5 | CASSYSPLAVAYEQYF | TGTGCCAGCAGTTACTCGCCGCTAGCAGTAGCGTACGAGCAGTACTTC
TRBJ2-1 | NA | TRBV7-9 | CASSSFKASSYNEQFF | TGTGCCAGCAGCTCCTTCAAAGCAAGCTCCTACAATGAGCAGTTCTTC
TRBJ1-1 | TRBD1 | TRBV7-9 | CASSTTGGRAFF | TGTGCCAGCAGCACCACAGGGGGCCGGGCTTTCTTT
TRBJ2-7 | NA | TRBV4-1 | CASSQDLFYEQYF | TGCGCCAGCAGCCAAGATCTGTTTTACGAGCAGTACTTC
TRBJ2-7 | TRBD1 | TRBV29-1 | CSVEPPGQGNEQYF | TGCAGCGTTGAACCCCCAGGACAGGGGAACGAGCAGTACTTC
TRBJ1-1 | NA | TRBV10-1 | CASSESVAANTEAFF | TGCGCCAGCAGTGAGTCGGTGGCGGCGAACACTGAAGCTTTCTTT
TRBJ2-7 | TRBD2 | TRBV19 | CASSLREGPTYEQYF | TGTGCCAGTAGCCTTCGGGAGGGACCTACCTACGAGCAGTACTTC
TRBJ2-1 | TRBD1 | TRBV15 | CATSRDSRDRGYYNEQFF | TGTGCCACCAGCAGAGATAGCCGGGACAGGGGGTACTATAATGAGCAGTTCTTC
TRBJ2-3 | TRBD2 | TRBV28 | CASSLWTSGSTDTQYF | TGTGCCAGCAGTTTGTGGACTAGCGGGAGTACAGATACGCAGTATTTT
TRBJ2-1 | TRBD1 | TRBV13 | CASSPRQGRGYNEQFF | TGTGCCAGCAGCCCCCGACAGGGAAGAGGGTACAATGAGCAGTTCTTC
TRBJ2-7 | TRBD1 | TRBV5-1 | CASSRTGGNEQYF | TGCGCCAGCAGCAGGACAGGGGGGAACGAGCAGTACTTC
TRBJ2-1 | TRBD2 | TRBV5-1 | CASSLEAAGGVGEQFF | TGCGCCAGCAGCTTGGAGGCAGCGGGAGGTGTGGGTGAGCAGTTCTTC
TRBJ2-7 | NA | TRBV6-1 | CASSIARANYEQYF | TGTGCCAGCAGCATAGCTAGAGCTAACTACGAGCAGTACTTC
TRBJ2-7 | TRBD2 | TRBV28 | CASSLSGLAVRYEQYF | TGTGCCAGCAGTTTATCGGGACTAGCGGTACGCTACGAGCAGTACTTC